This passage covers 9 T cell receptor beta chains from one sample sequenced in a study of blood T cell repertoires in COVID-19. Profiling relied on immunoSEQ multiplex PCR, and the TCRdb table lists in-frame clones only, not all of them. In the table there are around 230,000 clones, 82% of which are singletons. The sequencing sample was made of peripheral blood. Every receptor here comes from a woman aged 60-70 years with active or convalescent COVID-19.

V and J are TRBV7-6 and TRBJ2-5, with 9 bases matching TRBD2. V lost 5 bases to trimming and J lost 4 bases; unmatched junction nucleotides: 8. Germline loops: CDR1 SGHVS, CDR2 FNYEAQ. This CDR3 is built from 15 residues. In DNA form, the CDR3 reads TGTGCCAGCAGCAATTCGGGCGGGGGGGCAGAGACCCAGTACTTC. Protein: CASSNSGGGAETQYF.

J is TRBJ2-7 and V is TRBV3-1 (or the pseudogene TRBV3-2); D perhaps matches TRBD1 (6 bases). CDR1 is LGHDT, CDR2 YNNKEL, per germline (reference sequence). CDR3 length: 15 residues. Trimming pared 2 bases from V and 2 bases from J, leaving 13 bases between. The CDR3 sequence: CASSQRTTGTYEQYF. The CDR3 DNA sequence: TGTGCCAGCAGCCAAAGGACAACAGGGACCTACGAGCAGTACTTC.

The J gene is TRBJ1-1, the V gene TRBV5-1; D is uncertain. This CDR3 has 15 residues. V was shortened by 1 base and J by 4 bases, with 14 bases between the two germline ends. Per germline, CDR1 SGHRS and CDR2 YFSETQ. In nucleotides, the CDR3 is TGCGCCAGCAGCTTGCTCGCAGTGACATCCACTGAAGCTTTCTTT. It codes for CASSLLAVTSTEAFF.

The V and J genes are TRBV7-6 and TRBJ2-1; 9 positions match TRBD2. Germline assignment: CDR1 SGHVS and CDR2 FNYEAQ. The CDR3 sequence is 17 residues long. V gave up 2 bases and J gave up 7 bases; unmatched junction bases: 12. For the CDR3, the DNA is TGTGCCAGCAGCTTACTGTTCGGCGGGGGGGCGGCGAATGAGCAGTTCTTC. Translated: CASSLLFGGGAANEQFF. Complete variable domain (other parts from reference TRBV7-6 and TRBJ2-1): GAGVSQSPRYKVTKRGQDVALRCDPISGHVSLYWYRQALGQGPEFLTYFNYEAQQDKSGLPNDRFSAERPEGSISTLTIQRTEQRDSAMYRCASSLLFGGGAANEQFFGPGTRLTVL.

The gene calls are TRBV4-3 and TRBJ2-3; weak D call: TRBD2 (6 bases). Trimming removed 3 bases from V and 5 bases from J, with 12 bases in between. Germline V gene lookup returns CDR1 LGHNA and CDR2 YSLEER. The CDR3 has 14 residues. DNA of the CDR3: TGCGCCAGCAGCCAGACGGGGGTGGGAGATACGCAGTATTTT. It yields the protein CASSQTGVGDTQYF.

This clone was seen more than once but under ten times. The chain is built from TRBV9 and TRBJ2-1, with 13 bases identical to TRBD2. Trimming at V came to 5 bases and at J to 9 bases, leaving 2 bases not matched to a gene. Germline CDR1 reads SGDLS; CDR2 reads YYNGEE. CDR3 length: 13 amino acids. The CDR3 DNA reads TGTGCCAGCAGTGGACTAGCGGGGGCTGAGCAGTTCTTC. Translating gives CASSGLAGAEQFF. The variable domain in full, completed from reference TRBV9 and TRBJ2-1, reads DSGVTQTPKHLITATGQRVTLRCSPRSGDLSVYWYQQSLDQGLQFLIQYYNGEERAKGNILERFSAQQFPDLHSELNLSSLELGDSALYFCASSGLAGAEQFFGPGTRLTVL.

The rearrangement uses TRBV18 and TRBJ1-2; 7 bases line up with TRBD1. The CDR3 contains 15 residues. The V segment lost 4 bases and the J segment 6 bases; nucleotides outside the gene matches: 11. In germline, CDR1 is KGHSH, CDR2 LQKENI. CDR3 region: CASSRSLGGGDGYTF. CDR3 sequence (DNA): TGTGCCAGCTCACGTTCTCTAGGGGGCGGAGATGGCTACACCTTC.

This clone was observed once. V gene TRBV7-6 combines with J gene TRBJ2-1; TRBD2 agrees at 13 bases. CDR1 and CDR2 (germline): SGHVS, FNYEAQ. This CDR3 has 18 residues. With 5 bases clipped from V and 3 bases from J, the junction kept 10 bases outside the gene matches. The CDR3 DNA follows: TGTGCCAGCAGCCTAAATACCGGGACTAGCGGGGTCTACAATGAGCAGTTCTTC. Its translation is CASSLNTGTSGVYNEQFF.

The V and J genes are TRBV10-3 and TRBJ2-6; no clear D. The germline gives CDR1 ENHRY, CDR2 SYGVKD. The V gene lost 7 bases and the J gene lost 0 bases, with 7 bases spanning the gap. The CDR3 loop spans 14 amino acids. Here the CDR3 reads CAINPSSGANVLTF. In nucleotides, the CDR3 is TGTGCCATCAATCCGAGCTCTGGGGCCAACGTCCTGACTTTC.